Below, 3 T cell receptor beta chains from the same sample are listed, as sequenced in a study of CD8 T cells in ankylosing spondylitis. MiXCR, applied by TCRdb to the 5' RACE reads, yields one record per CDR3 protein. The data contain a few hundred thousand distinct CDR3 sequences, approximately 20% of them singletons. Input material: blood, either unsorted or a sorted T cell fraction (not recorded which). The receptors were sampled from a male donor with ankylosing spondylitis or in good health (not recorded which).

This clonotype came up many times. The rearrangement joins TRBV20-1 to TRBJ1-1; D gene unclear. The CDR3 has 14 amino acids. CDR1 is DFQATT, CDR2 SNEGSKA, per germline (reference sequence). V lost 3 bases and J 1 base, leaving 12 bases between the germline ends. CDR3 sequence (DNA): TGCAGTGCTAGTTTGTTAGGGTGGAACACTGAAGCTTTCTTT. As protein: CSASLLGWNTEAFF.

V and J are TRBV1 and TRBJ2-3. TRBV1 is listed as a pseudogene. The CDR3 extends over 14 amino acids. CDR3 in DNA: TGCACCAGCAGCCAGAATGGTTGCACAGATACGCAGTATTTT. Translating gives CTSSQNGCTDTQYF.

This clonotype was picked up many times. The chain carries TRBV20-1 and TRBJ1-4, with no clear D. Trimming took off 1 base at V and 0 bases at J, with 9 bases between the two ends. There are 15 residues in the CDR3. The germline V gene has CDR1 DFQATT and CDR2 SNEGSKA (reference sequence). In nucleotides, the CDR3 is TGCAGTGCTAGAGCCCAGACGGCAACTAATGAAAAACTGTTTTTT. Its translation is CSARAQTATNEKLFF.